These 28 T cell receptor beta chains originate from one sample sequenced in a study of shared clonotypes between healthy human individuals. Repertoires were generated with immunoSEQ multiplex PCR, while TCRdb's copy carries only in-frame clones and drops some. The table lists millions of clones, over 85% of them singletons, with 0.85% to 1.3% in the top ten. Naive CD8 populations comprised CD45RO-negative cells positively selected for CCR7, excluding terminally differentiated effector memory CD45RA+ cells. What was sequenced was naive CD8+ T cells sorted from blood. These receptors were taken from a man younger than 35 in good health.

This chain joins TRBV4-1 and TRBJ1-6; D unclear. The V gene lost 1 base and the J gene lost 7 bases, with 11 bases spanning the gap. The CDR3 spans 15 residues. The V gene's germline CDR1 is MGHRA and CDR2 YSYEKL. The CDR3 nucleotides read TGCGCCAGCAGCCAAGTACAGTTCTTAAATTCACCCCTCCACTTT. This gives the protein CASSQVQFLNSPLHF.

J is TRBJ1-2 and V is TRBV5-1; 11 bases align to TRBD1. The germline gives CDR1 SGHRS, CDR2 YFSETQ. The CDR3 contains 16 residues. V lost 4 bases to trimming and J lost 5 bases; unmatched junction nucleotides: 10. CDR3 loop: CASSLGQGAPRYGYTF. CDR3 DNA sequence: TGCGCCAGCAGCCTCGGACAGGGGGCGCCCCGGTATGGCTACACCTTC.

As to this clone: The same CDR3 arises from other DNA sequences in this sample as well. The V call is TRBV13, the J call TRBJ2-7; 12 bases are a match to TRBD2. Germline assignment: CDR1 PRHDT and CDR2 FYEKMQ (reference sequence). CDR3 length: 15 residues. Trimming cost V 5 bases and J 1 base; bases outside gene matches: 3. CDR3 in DNA: TGTGCCAGCAGCGCGACTAGCGGGAGTTCCTACGAGCAGTACTTC. Its protein is CASSATSGSSYEQYF. The complete variable domain, with remaining parts taken from reference TRBV13 and TRBJ2-7, reads AAGVIQSPRHLIKEKRETATLKCYPIPRHDTVYWYQQGPGQDPQFLISFYEKMQSDKGSIPDRFSAQQFSDYHSELNMSSLELGDSALYFCASSATSGSSYEQYFGPGTRLTVT.

The chain employs TRBV18 and TRBJ2-2, with 8 nucleotides matching TRBD2. Trimming cost V 0 bases and J 6 bases; bases outside gene matches: 6. This CDR3 has 16 residues. Germline V gives CDR1 KGHSH, CDR2 LQKENI. In DNA, the CDR3 is TGTGCCAGCTCACCACCGATCCCGGGAGGGTCCGGGGAGCTGTTTTTT. As protein: CASSPPIPGGSGELFF.

The rearrangement uses TRBV5-6 and TRBJ1-2, with 9 nucleotides matching TRBD1. The V gene end was trimmed by 4 bases and the J gene end by 5 bases; junction bases not matched to a gene: 18. CDR1 is SGHDT and CDR2 is YYEEEE in the germline V gene. The length of the CDR3 is 18 residues. This CDR3 reads CASSTMLQGAQPFYGYTF. As DNA, the CDR3 is TGTGCCAGCAGCACAATGCTACAGGGGGCCCAACCTTTTTATGGCTACACCTTC.

The chain carries TRBV6-5 and TRBJ2-1; D is uncertain. Per germline, CDR1 MNHEY and CDR2 SVGAGI. Trimming took off 0 bases at V and 7 bases at J, with 16 bases between the two ends. The CDR3 runs to 16 residues. CDR3 DNA sequence: TGTGCCAGCAGTTACTCGATAGGGCTAGTACTGAATGAGCAGTTCTTC. It is translated as CASSYSIGLVLNEQFF.

V gene TRBV25-1 combines with J gene TRBJ1-1; D perhaps matches TRBD1 (5 bases). Germline lookup yields CDR1 MGHDK and CDR2 SYGVNS. Trimming shortened V by 6 bases and J by 8 bases, and 13 bases separated the two germline ends. This CDR3 is built from 12 residues. CDR3 nucleotides: TGTGCCAGCAGGTGGGTCGGGGCAGAAGCTTTCTTT. Translation gives CASRWVGAEAFF.

The chain combines TRBV5-1 with TRBJ1-1, with D possibly TRBD1 on 5 matching bases. The ends were cut back, 5 bases at V and 5 bases at J, with 19 bases in the middle. Germline assignment: CDR1 SGHRS and CDR2 YFSETQ. This CDR3 comprises 15 residues. As DNA, the CDR3 is TGCGCCAGCAGGCCCCCGGGGCTAATGTTGACTGAAGCTTTCTTT. This encodes CASRPPGLMLTEAFF.

The table lists this clone with a count of one. This chain joins TRBV4-3 and TRBJ2-7; 13 bases align to TRBD2. With 1 base clipped from V and 4 bases from J, the junction kept 1 base outside the gene matches. Germline lookup yields CDR1 LGHNA and CDR2 YSLEER. The CDR3 runs 15 residues. The CDR3 DNA reads as TGCGCCAGCAGCCAAGGGACTAGCGGGGGTTACGAGCAGTACTTC. Translation gives CASSQGTSGGYEQYF.

This clone was seen only once. The gene calls are TRBV28 and TRBJ1-2, with a tentative D call TRBD1 (5 bases). Trimming pared 2 bases from V and 2 bases from J, leaving 12 bases between. The CDR3 is made up of 15 amino acids. Germline loops: CDR1 MDHEN, CDR2 SYDVKM. Here the CDR3 DNA reads TGTGCCAGCAGTTTAAGCGTGGGGCAAAACTATGGCTACACCTTC. It codes for CASSLSVGQNYGYTF.

V and J are TRBV5-4 and TRBJ2-2; no reliable D call. The V gene lost 4 bases and the J gene lost 6 bases, with 13 bases spanning the gap. The CDR3 totals 14 residues. Germline assignment: CDR1 SGHNT and CDR2 YYREEE (reference sequence). The CDR3 bases are TGTGCCAGCAGCGCTCCCGGACGGTCCGGGGAGCTGTTTTTT. Translating it yields CASSAPGRSGELFF.

DNA for the CDR3: TGTGCCTGGAGTGGCCTAGCGGGAGGGCCCTACGAGCAGTACTTC. It yields the protein CAWSGLAGGPYEQYF. The chain links TRBV30 to TRBJ2-7, with 12 positions matching TRBD2. This CDR3 contains 15 residues. J lost 2 bases, V lost 1 base, and 3 bases had no gene match. Per germline, CDR1 GTSNPN and CDR2 SVGIG (reference sequence).

V and J are TRBV6-4 and TRBJ2-1; D remains ambiguous. The V end lost 3 bases, the J end lost 5 bases, and 11 bases lay between the germline ends. Germline V gene lookup returns CDR1 MRHNA and CDR2 SNTAGT. The CDR3 loop spans 14 amino acids. This CDR3 is CASSEELVDNEQFF. The CDR3 region has the DNA TGTGCCAGCAGTGAGGAGCTAGTAGACAATGAGCAGTTCTTC.

The chain employs TRBV7-3 and TRBJ1-5; tentative D call: TRBD1 (5 bases). CDR1 SGHTA and CDR2 FQGTGA come from the germline V gene. Trimming left V 2 bases short and J 4 bases short, with 12 bases between. CDR3 length equals 15 residues. DNA of the CDR3: TGTGCCAGCAGCTTAGTTGTCCAGGGAAATCAGCCCCAGCATTTT. Translation: CASSLVVQGNQPQHF. The full variable domain, its missing parts supplied by reference TRBV7-3 and TRBJ1-5, is GAGVSQTPSNKVTEKGKYVELRCDPISGHTALYWYRQSLGQGPEFLIYFQGTGAADDSGLPNDRFFAVRPEGSVSTLKIQRTERGDSAVYLCASSLVVQGNQPQHFGDGTRLSIL.

V gene TRBV14 combines with J gene TRBJ2-5; D is perhaps TRBD1 (6 bases). CDR3 length: 13 amino acids. The germline gives CDR1 SGHDN, CDR2 FVKESK. The germline V and J ends were trimmed by 3 bases and 5 bases, with 10 bases remaining between them. This CDR3 is CASSQGAGETQYF. CDR3 bases: TGTGCCAGCAGCCAGGGGGCCGGGGAGACCCAGTACTTC.

J is TRBJ2-7 and V is TRBV7-9; D may be TRBD1 or TRBD2 (6 bases each). V was cut by 1 base and J by 6 bases, with 22 bases left in between. CDR1 and CDR2 from the germline V gene are SEHNR and FQNEAQ (reference sequence). CDR3 size: 17 residues. CDR3: CASSLDGGLNVVGEQYF. CDR3 coding DNA: TGTGCCAGCAGCTTAGATGGGGGGCTCAACGTAGTAGGCGAGCAGTACTTC.

This chain uses TRBV5-4 with TRBJ1-1; D not resolved. V was trimmed by 4 bases and J by 1 base, leaving 14 bases between them. The CDR3 runs to 15 residues. CDR1 is SGHNT, CDR2 YYREEE, per germline (reference sequence). In nucleotides, the CDR3 is TGTGCCAGCAGCCGGAAGGGTGAAGCGAACACTGAAGCTTTCTTT. Translating gives CASSRKGEANTEAFF. Using reference TRBV5-4 and TRBJ1-1 for the parts outside the CDR3, the full variable domain is ETGVTQSPTHLIKTRGQQVTLRCSSQSGHNTVSWYQQALGQGPQFIFQYYREEENGRGNFPPRFSGLQFPNYSSELNVNALELDDSALYLCASSRKGEANTEAFFGQGTRLTVV.

This clone was found once. In the same sample, other DNA sequences code for this CDR3. V gene TRBV27 combines with J gene TRBJ2-5; TRBD1 aligns across 9 bases. Germline V CDR1 and CDR2: MNHEY, SMNVEV (reference sequence). V lost 4 bases and J lost 3; bases outside the gene matches: 3. The CDR3 length is 14 residues. The CDR3 is CASSSWTGEETQYF. The CDR3 region has the DNA TGTGCCAGCAGTTCGTGGACAGGGGAAGAGACCCAGTACTTC.

A single count supports this clone. The V and J genes are TRBV6-5 and TRBJ2-7, with 11 bases that match TRBD1. Per germline, CDR1 MNHEY and CDR2 SVGAGI. The CDR3 runs 14 residues. V lost 6 bases to trimming and J lost 5 bases; unmatched junction nucleotides: 6. This CDR3 is CASRIRTGGDEQYF. CDR3 nucleotide sequence: TGTGCCAGCAGAATCCGGACAGGGGGCGACGAGCAGTACTTC.

This clone was counted a single time. V is TRBV6-5 and J is TRBJ1-3, with 10 bases lining up with TRBD1. The CDR3 totals 15 residues. Germline V gene lookup returns CDR1 MNHEY and CDR2 SVGAGI. V gave up 5 bases and J gave up 2 bases; unmatched junction bases: 3. This CDR3 reads CASSLTGGTGNTIYF. The CDR3 DNA reads TGTGCCAGCAGTCTGACAGGGGGCACTGGAAACACCATATATTTT.

This chain uses TRBV5-6 with TRBJ2-5; D is undetermined. The ends were cut back, 4 bases at V and 0 bases at J, with 7 bases in the middle. Germline loops: CDR1 SGHDT, CDR2 YYEEEE. The CDR3 is made up of 13 amino acids. This chain's CDR3 is CASSRENQETQYF. The CDR3 DNA reads as TGTGCCAGCAGCAGGGAAAACCAAGAGACCCAGTACTTC. The variable domain in full, with the rest retrieved from reference TRBV5-6 and TRBJ2-5, is DAGVTQSPTHLIKTRGQQVTLRCSPKSGHDTVSWYQQALGQGPQFIFQYYEEEERQRGNFPDRFSGHQFPNYSSELNVNALLLGDSALYLCASSRENQETQYFGPGTRLLVL.

The chain links TRBV10-2 to TRBJ2-7; 9 nucleotides agree with TRBD1. This CDR3 has 15 residues. Germline-derived CDR1 and CDR2 are WSHSY and SAAADI. With 6 bases clipped from V and 1 base from J, the junction kept 7 bases outside the gene matches. The DNA of the CDR3 is TGCGCCAGCAGACCCAAGGGACAGGGTTCCTACGAGCAGTACTTC. Amino acids: CASRPKGQGSYEQYF.

The rearrangement joins TRBV30 to TRBJ1-4; D is uncertain. Trimming cost V 4 bases and J 7 bases, with 13 bases left between them. This CDR3 region has 13 residues. Looked up from germline, CDR1 is GTSNPN and CDR2 is SVGIG (reference sequence). The CDR3 reads CAWNLGLGEKLFF. CDR3 sequence (DNA): TGTGCCTGGAATCTTGGGTTAGGTGAAAAACTGTTTTTT.

J is TRBJ2-2 and V is TRBV9; D is undetermined. V shed 2 bases and J shed 1 base, with 18 bases lying between them. Germline V gene sequence: CDR1 SGDLS, CDR2 YYNGEE. The CDR3 is 18 amino acids. The CDR3 is CASSVYLSDPRNTGELFF. CDR3 coding DNA: TGTGCCAGCAGCGTCTACCTCAGTGATCCCAGGAACACCGGGGAGCTGTTTTTT.

The rearrangement links TRBV19 to TRBJ2-7; D not certain. Trimming left V 5 bases short and J 5 bases short, with 13 bases between. This CDR3 comprises 13 residues. The germline CDR1 and CDR2 sequences are LNHDA and SQIVND (reference sequence). This chain's CDR3 is CASSLSSGNEQYF. The DNA for the CDR3 is TGTGCCAGTAGTCTCTCTTCGGGTAACGAGCAGTACTTC.

V is TRBV4-1 and J is TRBJ1-5; no clear D. Per germline, CDR1 MGHRA and CDR2 YSYEKL. V was pared by 0 bases and J by 3 bases, with 12 bases between. The CDR3 has 16 amino acids. This CDR3 reads CASSQDLGSTNQPQHF. In DNA form, the CDR3 reads TGCGCCAGCAGCCAAGATCTGGGCAGCACCAATCAGCCCCAGCATTTT.

About this clone: It is unclear where the CDR3 begins or ends on the DNA, so no DNA is shown, and the CDR3 is as TCRdb lists it. The CDR3 loop reads CASAKVGRGSRGGELFF. The chain couples TRBV21-1 to TRBJ2-2; the D call TRBD2 from the table was never checked on the DNA. TRBV21-1 is listed as a pseudogene. The CDR3 has 17 residues if both end residues are counted.

The chain couples TRBV28 to TRBJ1-1, with D hard to call. The germline V gene encodes CDR1 MDHEN and CDR2 SYDVKM. The length of the CDR3 is 15 residues. V was pared by 5 bases and J by 2 bases, with 15 bases between. DNA for the CDR3: TGTGCCAGCAGTGCAGCGGGAGAGTATAACACTGAAGCTTTCTTT. Its protein is CASSAAGEYNTEAFF. Based on the CDR3 plus reference TRBV28 and TRBJ1-1, the full variable domain is DVKVTQSSRYLVKRTGEKVFLECVQDMDHENMFWYRQDPGLGLRLIYFSYDVKMKEKGDIPEGYSVSREKKERFSLILESASTNQTSMYLCASSAAGEYNTEAFFGQGTRLTVV.